One and the same sample provided the 26 T cell receptor beta chains below, sequenced in a study of neurological immune-mediated disorders. MiXCR, applied by TCRdb to the 5' RACE reads, yields one record per CDR3 protein. In the table there are 44,000 or so distinct CDR3 sequences, nearly 6.5% of which are singletons. Sequenced: CD4+ T cells from blood. Source of these receptors: a woman aged 40 to 55 in good health.

This clonotype was counted ten times or more. The chain recombines TRBV4-2 with TRBJ2-1; no firm D call. From germline, CDR1 is LGHNA and CDR2 YNFKEQ. The CDR3 sequence is 15 residues long. V was shortened by 0 bases and J by 6 bases, with 12 bases between the two germline ends. The CDR3 coding sequence is TGTGCCAGCAGCCAAGATCGAGGCAGGTCCAATGAGCAGTTCTTC. It is translated as CASSQDRGRSNEQFF.

Many counts were recorded for this clonotype. This rearrangement joins TRBV7-2 to TRBJ2-3; D unresolved. V dropped 3 bases and J dropped 3 bases, with 13 bases sitting between them. Germline lookup yields CDR1 SGHTA and CDR2 FQGNSA. The CDR3 consists of 15 residues. This chain's CDR3 is CASSLAPGLTDTQYF. The CDR3, as DNA: TGTGCCAGCAGCTTGGCTCCAGGCCTGACAGATACGCAGTATTTT. Filled out from reference TRBV7-2 and TRBJ2-3, the complete variable domain reads GAGVSQSPSNKVTEKGKDVELRCDPISGHTALYWYRQSLGQGLEFLIYFQGNSAPDKSGLPSDRFSAERTGGSVSTLTIQRTQQEDSAVYLCASSLAPGLTDTQYFGPGTRLTVL.

This clonotype was seen many times. The rearrangement links TRBV24-1 to TRBJ2-5; D perhaps matches TRBD2 (5 bases). The CDR3 consists of 13 residues. The V end was cut by 5 bases, the J end by 5 bases, with 11 bases between. Per the germline V gene, CDR1 is KGHDR and CDR2 is SFDVKD. DNA of the CDR3: TGTGCCACCAGTGCGTACCCGGGGGAGACCCAGTACTTC. Its translation: CATSAYPGETQYF.

Ten or more counts support this clonotype. The gene calls are TRBV7-2 and TRBJ2-2; no clear D gene. Germline V gives CDR1 SGHTA, CDR2 FQGNSA. This CDR3 contains 13 residues. V was clipped by 4 bases and J by 3 bases, with 6 bases between them. For the CDR3, the DNA is TGTGCCAGCAGCTCAACCGACACCGGGGAGCTGTTTTTT. As protein: CASSSTDTGELFF.

This clonotype was observed many times. V gene TRBV9 combines with J gene TRBJ2-6; 9 bases agree with TRBD1. Germline trimming cut 3 bases from V and 1 base from J; bases unmatched to any gene: 14. The CDR3 spans 20 residues. Looked up from germline, CDR1 is SGDLS and CDR2 is YYNGEE. In nucleotides, the CDR3 is TGTGCCAGCAGCGACTACCCGGGACAGGGTCTCTTTTCTGGGGCCAACGTCCTGACTTTC. As protein: CASSDYPGQGLFSGANVLTF.

This clonotype was found many times. V gene TRBV6-2 or TRBV6-3 combines with J gene TRBJ2-7; TRBD1 matches 8 bases. This CDR3 spans 15 amino acids. Trimming cost V 6 bases and J 0 bases; bases outside gene matches: 7. Germline lookup yields CDR1 MNHEY and CDR2 SVGEGT. The CDR3 DNA sequence: TGTGCCAGCAGCTCTTTTGGACAGGGCTCCTACGAGCAGTACTTC. Its protein product is CASSSFGQGSYEQYF.

In its sample, this clonotype was seen many times. The gene calls are TRBV28 and TRBJ2-7, with D perhaps TRBD1 (6 bases). The CDR3 sequence is 14 residues long. CDR1 MDHEN and CDR2 SYDVKM come from the germline V gene. The germline V and J ends were trimmed by 10 bases and 0 bases, with 16 bases remaining between them. In DNA, the CDR3 is TGTGCCACCAAAGGACAGCTATCCTCCTACGAGCAGTACTTC. It encodes CATKGQLSSYEQYF.

In its sample, this clonotype was seen many times. The chain employs TRBV5-1 and TRBJ2-1, with D perhaps matching TRBD1 or TRBD2 (5 bases each). There are 16 residues in the CDR3. Germline V gives CDR1 SGHRS, CDR2 YFSETQ. V lost 0 bases and J 2 bases, leaving 12 bases between the germline ends. CDR3 sequence reads: CASSLVRSGPYNEQFF. CDR3 DNA: TGCGCCAGCAGCTTGGTAAGGTCGGGACCCTACAATGAGCAGTTCTTC.

This clonotype was detected ten times or more. This rearrangement joins TRBV3-1 to TRBJ1-4; D is perhaps TRBD1 (5 bases). The V end lost 4 bases, the J end lost 0 bases, and 9 bases lay between the germline ends. CDR3 length: 15 residues. Per the germline V gene, CDR1 is LGHDT and CDR2 is YNNKEL (reference sequence). This chain's CDR3 is CASSPRQTTNEKLFF. CDR3 nucleotides: TGTGCCAGCAGCCCCCGACAGACAACTAATGAAAAACTGTTTTTT. The variable domain in full, with the rest retrieved from reference TRBV3-1 and TRBJ1-4, is DTAVSQTPKYLVTQMGNDKSIKCEQNLGHDTMYWYKQDSKKFLKIMFSYNNKELIINETVPNRFSPKSPDKAHLNLHINSLELGDSAVYFCASSPRQTTNEKLFFGSGTQLSVL.

At least ten counts were recorded for this clonotype. The chain recombines TRBV2 with TRBJ1-4, with unresolved D. Germline V gene sequence: CDR1 SNHLY, CDR2 FYNNEI. V was cut by 6 bases and J by 6 bases, with 11 bases left in between. The CDR3 is made up of 13 amino acids. The CDR3 here is CASSPVPYEKLFF. CDR3 in DNA: TGTGCCAGCAGCCCGGTACCCTATGAAAAACTGTTTTTT.

This clonotype was seen many times. V usage is TRBV5-1 and J usage is TRBJ2-1; 8 bases match TRBD2. In germline, CDR1 is SGHRS, CDR2 YFSETQ. This CDR3 has 16 residues. V was pared by 7 bases and J by 5 bases, with 14 bases of the junction left unmatched. CDR3 region: CASVFGASGLHNEQFF. CDR3 DNA: TGCGCCAGCGTTTTTGGCGCTAGCGGGCTCCACAATGAGCAGTTCTTC.

This clonotype was seen many times. The chain carries TRBV15 and TRBJ2-1; D is possibly TRBD2 (6 bases). Germline CDR1 LNHNV, CDR2 YYDKDF (reference sequence). The CDR3 consists of 17 residues. The V end was cut by 3 bases, the J end by 0 bases, with 15 bases between. CDR3 sequence reads: CATSRARMEGSYNEQFF. DNA of the CDR3: TGTGCCACCAGCAGGGCAAGAATGGAGGGCTCCTACAATGAGCAGTTCTTC.

The chain combines TRBV29-1 with TRBJ2-1; 11 nucleotides align to TRBD2. With V trimmed by 5 bases and J by 2 bases, 8 bases remained unmatched. The germline CDR1 and CDR2 sequences are SQVTM and ANQGSEA. The CDR3 totals 16 residues. The CDR3 region is CSVNYSGRGAYNEQFF. The CDR3 DNA reads TGCAGCGTTAACTATAGCGGGAGGGGGGCCTACAATGAGCAGTTCTTC.

Ten or more counts support this clonotype. The V gene is TRBV7-2, the J gene TRBJ1-4; D is undetermined. Trimming left V 5 bases short and J 7 bases short, with 17 bases between. The CDR3 loop spans 15 amino acids. CDR1 SGHTA and CDR2 FQGNSA come from the germline V gene. CDR3: CASSPSGQLVEKLFF. The CDR3 DNA sequence: TGTGCCAGCAGCCCGAGTGGCCAGCTAGTTGAAAAACTGTTTTTT.

This clonotype was detected many times. The genes are TRBV29-1 and TRBJ2-3; 13 bases map to TRBD2. With 1 base clipped from V and 4 bases from J, the junction kept 5 bases outside the gene matches. This CDR3 has 16 amino acids. Germline-derived CDR1 and CDR2 are SQVTM and ANQGSEA. As DNA, the CDR3 is TGCAGCGTTGAAGGGGGACTAGCGGGAAGTTCAGATACGCAGTATTTT. It specifies CSVEGGLAGSSDTQYF.

This clonotype was observed many times. The chain links TRBV27 to TRBJ2-6, with TRBD1 matching 9 bases. The germline V gene has CDR1 MNHEY and CDR2 SMNVEV (reference sequence). The V and J ends lost 8 bases and 4 bases, in that order; junction bases with no gene match: 9. The CDR3 length is 16 residues. The CDR3: CASGRQGVAGANVLTF. The DNA for the CDR3 is TGTGCCAGCGGAAGACAGGGGGTCGCCGGGGCCAACGTCCTGACTTTC. The variable domain in full, with the rest retrieved from reference TRBV27 and TRBJ2-6, is EAQVTQNPRYLITVTGKKLTVTCSQNMNHEYMSWYRQDPGLGLRQIYYSMNVEVTDKGDVPEGYKVSRKEKRNFPLILESPSPNQTSLYFCASGRQGVAGANVLTFGAGSRLTVL.

This clonotype has a count of ten or more. This rearrangement joins TRBV28 to TRBJ2-5, with D uncertain. Germline loops: CDR1 MDHEN, CDR2 SYDVKM. The CDR3 covers 12 residues. Trimming took 10 bases from V and 5 from J, leaving 14 bases between them. CDR3 loop: CATLTLPETQYF. In DNA form, the CDR3 reads TGTGCCACCCTGACCCTGCCGGAGACCCAGTACTTC.

This clonotype was seen ten or more times. The chain carries TRBV3-1 and TRBJ2-3, with 7 bases lining up with TRBD2. The CDR3 extends over 17 amino acids. Germline lookup yields CDR1 LGHDT and CDR2 YNNKEL (reference sequence). J gave up 2 bases and V 2 bases, and 10 bases lay outside the gene matches. In DNA form, the CDR3 reads TGTGCCAGCAGCCAACAGCCTGGGACTACCTACACAGATACGCAGTATTTT. Translating it yields CASSQQPGTTYTDTQYF.

This clonotype was recorded at least ten times. V and J are TRBV7-9 and TRBJ1-2; perhaps TRBD1 as D (5 bases). The CDR3 contains 12 residues. Between the trimmed V and J ends, which lost 3 bases and 8 bases, there was a span of 10 bases. CDR1 is SEHNR, CDR2 FQNEAQ, per germline (reference sequence). CDR3 coding DNA: TGTGCCAGCAGCTTGTTGGGACGGGGCTACACCTTC. It specifies CASSLLGRGYTF.

The sample holds many counts of this clonotype. The chain carries TRBV7-9 and TRBJ2-7; D not resolved. V was trimmed by 2 bases and J by 3 bases, leaving 8 bases between them. CDR3 length: 13 amino acids. Germline assignment: CDR1 SEHNR and CDR2 FQNEAQ (reference sequence). CDR3 loop: CASSLSGLYEQYF. CDR3 nucleotide sequence: TGTGCCAGCAGCTTATCGGGTCTCTACGAGCAGTACTTC.

This clonotype was counted many times. V gene TRBV5-1 combines with J gene TRBJ2-7; TRBD2 aligns across 7 bases. The junction had 6 bases not matched to a gene; V was cut back by 2 bases and J by 1 base. The CDR3 totals 15 residues. Per germline, CDR1 SGHRS and CDR2 YFSETQ. CDR3 DNA sequence: TGCGCCAGCAGCTTCTTTTTCGGGAGGTCCTACGAGCAGTACTTC. Its protein product is CASSFFFGRSYEQYF.

This clonotype was seen ten or more times. V and J are TRBV5-6 and TRBJ2-2; 12 nucleotides align to TRBD2. In germline, CDR1 is SGHDT, CDR2 YYEEEE. The CDR3 has 16 residues. V trimming: 4 bases; J trimming: 4 bases; junction bases outside the gene matches: 5. The chain's CDR3 is CASSPRTSGTTGELFF. As DNA, the CDR3 is TGTGCCAGCAGCCCTAGGACTAGCGGGACCACCGGGGAGCTGTTTTTT.

By frequency in the sample, this clonotype is medium-sized. The chain links TRBV20-1 to TRBJ2-5, with TRBD1 matching over 8 bases. After removal of 0 bases from V and 7 bases from J, the junction contained 10 bases not matched to a gene. This CDR3 has 15 amino acids. Germline CDR1 reads DFQATT; CDR2 reads SNEGSKA (reference sequence). This CDR3 is CSARDPGTGGSTQYF. DNA of the CDR3: TGCAGTGCTAGAGATCCCGGGACAGGTGGTTCGACCCAGTACTTC.

Many counts were recorded for this clonotype. This chain links TRBV7-2 with TRBJ2-7; D possibly corresponds to TRBD1 (5 bases). V lost 3 bases to trimming and J lost 5 bases, with 14 bases between them. This CDR3 is built from 14 residues. Germline-derived CDR1 and CDR2 are SGHTA and FQGNSA. The CDR3 sequence: CASSFRQSLHEQYF. CDR3 coding DNA: TGTGCCAGCAGCTTCAGACAGAGTCTGCACGAGCAGTACTTC.

By share, this clonotype counts as medium-sized. V is TRBV5-6 and J is TRBJ2-1; 7 positions match TRBD2. This CDR3 comprises 16 residues. Germline values: CDR1 SGHDT, CDR2 YYEEEE. J lost 0 bases, V lost 7 bases, and 10 bases had no gene match. The CDR3: CASRGGGPSSYNEQFF. DNA of the CDR3: TGTGCCAGCCGCGGGGGAGGGCCTAGCTCCTACAATGAGCAGTTCTTC.

Many counts were recorded for this clonotype. The rearrangement links TRBV2 to TRBJ2-5; D is tentatively TRBD1 or TRBD2 (6 bases each). CDR1 is SNHLY and CDR2 is FYNNEI in the germline V gene. CDR3 length: 14 residues. V dropped 7 bases and J dropped 5 bases, with 17 bases sitting between them. The CDR3 here is CASTKGGNGETQYF. The DNA of the CDR3 is TGTGCCAGCACCAAGGGGGGAAACGGGGAGACCCAGTACTTC.